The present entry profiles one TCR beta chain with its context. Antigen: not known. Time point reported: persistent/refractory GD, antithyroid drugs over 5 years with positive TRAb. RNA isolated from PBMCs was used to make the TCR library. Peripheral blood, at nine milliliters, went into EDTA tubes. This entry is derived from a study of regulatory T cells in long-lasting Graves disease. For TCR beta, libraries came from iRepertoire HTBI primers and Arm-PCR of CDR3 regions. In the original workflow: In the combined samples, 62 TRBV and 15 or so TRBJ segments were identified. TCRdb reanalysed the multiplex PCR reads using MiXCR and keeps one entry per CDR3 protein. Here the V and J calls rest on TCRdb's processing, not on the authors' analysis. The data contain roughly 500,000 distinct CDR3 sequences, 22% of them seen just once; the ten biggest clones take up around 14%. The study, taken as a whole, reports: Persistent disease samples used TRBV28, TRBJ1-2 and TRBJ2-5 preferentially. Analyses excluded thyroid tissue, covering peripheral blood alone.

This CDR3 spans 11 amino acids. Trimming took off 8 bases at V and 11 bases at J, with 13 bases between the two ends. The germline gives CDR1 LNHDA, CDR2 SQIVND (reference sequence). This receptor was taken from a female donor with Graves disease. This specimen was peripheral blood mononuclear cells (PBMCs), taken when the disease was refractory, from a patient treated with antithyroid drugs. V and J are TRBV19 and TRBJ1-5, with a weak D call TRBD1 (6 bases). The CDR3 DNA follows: TGTGCCAGTGGAGGGGGGAAGGCCCAGCATTTT. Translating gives CASGGGKAQHF.